Following are 7 T cell receptor beta chains from one sample sequenced in a study of cytomegalovirus exposure and HLA in healthy donors. With 60 Vbeta and 13 Jbeta primers, the PCR was carried out. TCRdb keeps only in-frame clones here, not all; method: immunoSEQ multiplex PCR. The data show around 230,000 clones, about 77% seen once. Material: PBMCs. The receptors here all came from a boy aged 5 to 17 in good health and CMV-seronegative.

The CDR3 is CASSSTTPGQTPYEQYF. CDR3 nucleotides: TGCGCCAGCAGCTCAACAACTCCGGGACAGACGCCCTACGAGCAGTACTTC. The chain uses TRBV5-1 and TRBJ2-7, with 7 bases lining up with TRBD1. Germline lookup yields CDR1 SGHRS and CDR2 YFSETQ. The CDR3 runs to 17 residues. V shed 3 bases, J shed 2 bases, and the junction held 14 bases outside the gene matches.

CDR3 in amino acids: CASSHGGTGEDEQFF. CDR3 bases: TGTGCCAGCAGTCACGGCGGGACAGGGGAGGATGAGCAGTTCTTC. The chain employs TRBV2 and TRBJ2-1; TRBD1 matches at 10 bases. Germline CDR1 SNHLY, CDR2 FYNNEI. This CDR3 contains 15 residues. V gave up 5 bases and J gave up 8 bases; unmatched junction bases: 9.

This clone was found a few times. The chain's CDR3 is CSAQGYGEAFF. The CDR3, as DNA: TGCAGTGCTCAGGGTTATGGTGAAGCTTTCTTT. The chain couples TRBV20-1 to TRBJ1-1; D is perhaps TRBD1 (5 bases). CDR1 and CDR2 (germline): DFQATT, SNEGSKA (reference sequence). The CDR3 is 11 amino acids. Trimming cost V 5 bases and J 7 bases, with 11 bases left between them.

In this sample, this clone turned up a few times. The rearrangement links TRBV25-1 to TRBJ1-2; 7 bases line up with TRBD1. The V gene end was trimmed by 7 bases and the J gene end by 3 bases; junction bases not matched to a gene: 5. The length of the CDR3 is 13 residues. Germline V gene sequence: CDR1 MGHDK, CDR2 SYGVNS. The chain's CDR3 is CASTPTGHYGYTF. CDR3 nucleotide sequence: TGTGCCAGCACCCCGACAGGGCACTATGGCTACACCTTC.

The chain has TRBV30 and TRBJ1-5, with D possibly being TRBD1 (6 bases). Germline V gene sequence: CDR1 GTSNPN, CDR2 SVGIG (reference sequence). Trimming removed 1 base from V and 5 bases from J, with 15 bases in between. This CDR3 has 15 amino acids. In DNA form, the CDR3 reads TGTGCCTGGAGTGCGTCAGGGGCAGGTCATCAGCCCCAGCATTTT. Encoded protein: CAWSASGAGHQPQHF.

There are a few counts of this clone. The J gene is TRBJ1-1, the V gene TRBV19; perhaps TRBD1 as D (6 bases). The ends were cut back, 7 bases at V and 11 bases at J, with 20 bases in the middle. The CDR3 contains 13 residues. Germline-derived CDR1 and CDR2 are LNHDA and SQIVND (reference sequence). As DNA, the CDR3 is TGTGCCAGTAAAATCAATGGACAGAGTACGGCTTTCTTT. It is translated as CASKINGQSTAFF.

There are a few counts of this clone. The chain couples TRBV5-4 to TRBJ2-3, with 7 nucleotides matching TRBD2. This CDR3 spans 15 amino acids. J was trimmed by 0 bases and V by 3 bases; bases with no gene match: 4. Germline CDR1 is SGHNT and CDR2 is YYREEE (reference sequence). The CDR3 loop is CASSSSAGSTDTQYF. In DNA, the CDR3 is TGTGCCAGCAGCTCATCAGCGGGGAGCACAGATACGCAGTATTTT.